Each of the 9 T cell receptor beta chains below was sequenced from the same sample in a study of CD8 T cells in ankylosing spondylitis. The study, taken as a whole, reports: Blood from ankylosing spondylitis patients appeared to carry a characteristic roughly 8-variant TCR beta motif.

TCRdb recomputed calls from the 5' RACE reads with MiXCR, one row per CDR3 protein. The sample has over 700,000 distinct CDR3 sequences; roughly 19% are singletons. Their recognized antigens are unknown. Sequencing input: blood, either unsorted or a sorted T cell fraction (not recorded which). Receptors were obtained from a male donor with ankylosing spondylitis.

The chain combines TRBV6-2 or TRBV6-3 with TRBJ2-1; no reliable D call. This CDR3 is built from 15 residues. V was pared by 5 bases and J by 4 bases, with 15 bases between. In germline, CDR1 is MNHEY, CDR2 SVGEGT. The CDR3 loop is CASSRGRAAYNEQFF. Here the CDR3 DNA reads TGTGCCAGCAGTCGAGGTAGGGCCGCTTACAATGAGCAGTTCTTC.

This sequence joins TRBV4-1 and TRBJ1-5, with D unresolved. Trimming stripped 1 base from V and 5 bases from J, with 6 bases between. The CDR3 totals 13 residues. Germline loops: CDR1 MGHRA, CDR2 YSYEKL. CDR3 region: CASSQVSDQPQHF. In DNA, the CDR3 is TGCGCCAGCAGCCAAGTTTCGGATCAGCCCCAGCATTTT.

V gene TRBV11-1 combines with J gene TRBJ2-1; 10 bases match TRBD1. CDR3 length: 19 amino acids. V dropped 6 bases and J dropped 8; count of bases not matched to a gene: 22. Germline lookup yields CDR1 SGHAT and CDR2 FQDESV (reference sequence). Written as DNA, the CDR3 is TGTGCCAGCAGAGTTCCGGGACAGGGGCTTATGGACCCACGGGATGAGCAGTTCTTC. Amino acid sequence: CASRVPGQGLMDPRDEQFF.

This rearrangement joins TRBV27 to TRBJ1-4, with 8 positions matching TRBD1. This CDR3 has 14 residues. The V gene's germline CDR1 is MNHEY and CDR2 SMNVEV (reference sequence). The V gene end was trimmed by 6 bases and the J gene end by 8 bases; junction bases not matched to a gene: 8. CDR3 bases: TGTGCCAGCAGCTCGGGACAGGAGCGCGAAAAACTGTTTTTT. Its protein product is CASSSGQEREKLFF.

This clonotype was counted a few times. The chain is built from TRBV20-1 and TRBJ1-5, with D perhaps matching TRBD1 (6 bases). Trimming shortened V by 1 base and J by 4 bases, and 20 bases separated the two germline ends. Germline lookup yields CDR1 DFQATT and CDR2 SNEGSKA (reference sequence). The CDR3 extends over 17 amino acids. The CDR3: CSARGTDRTTLNQPQHF. In nucleotides, the CDR3 is TGCAGTGCTAGAGGTACCGACAGGACTACACTGAATCAGCCCCAGCATTTT.

V and J are TRBV5-1 and TRBJ2-7, with TRBD1 identical over 7 bases. The V gene's germline CDR1 is SGHRS and CDR2 YFSETQ. J was trimmed by 3 bases and V by 0 bases; bases with no gene match: 12. The CDR3 length is 17 residues. This chain's CDR3 is CASSLARFGQVGYEQYF. The DNA of the CDR3 is TGCGCCAGCAGCTTGGCCAGGTTCGGACAGGTAGGCTACGAGCAGTACTTC.

The V gene is TRBV6-2 or TRBV6-3, the J gene TRBJ2-2; D remains unclear. From germline, CDR1 is MNHEY and CDR2 SVGEGT. V lost 6 bases and J 2 bases, leaving 13 bases between the germline ends. The CDR3 runs 15 residues. The CDR3 loop reads CASSPGSPNTGELFF. DNA of the CDR3: TGTGCCAGCAGCCCGGGTTCTCCAAACACCGGGGAGCTGTTTTTT.

A word on this clonotype: An end of the junction differs from the germline gene, which may be a read error. The chain joins TRBV27 to TRBJ1-1; tentatively, D is TRBD1 (5 bases). This CDR3 is built from 15 residues. CDR1 is MNHEY, CDR2 SMNVEV, per germline (reference sequence). This chain's CDR3 is CASNLQGAISTEAFF. The DNA of the CDR3 is TGTGCCAGCAATTTACAAGGGGCGATTAGCACTGAAGCTTTCTTT.

The V and J genes are TRBV4-2 and TRBJ2-5; 9 bases line up with TRBD2. This CDR3 has 17 amino acids. With V trimmed by 0 bases and J by 4 bases, 9 bases remained unmatched. From germline, CDR1 is LGHNA and CDR2 YNFKEQ. CDR3 bases: TGTGCCAGCAGCCAAGATCCTGGGCGGGGGGGCGGAGAGACCCAGTACTTC. This codes for CASSQDPGRGGGETQYF.